This T cell receptor (beta chain) was recorded in a study of human T cells and chemical hapten exposure. TCRdb independently ran MiXCR on the RACE reads; one entry per CDR3 protein. The table includes about 45,000 distinct CDR3 sequences, less than 4.5% detected once. Time point specified: healthy volunteer bleed at 2 weeks. Unfractionated whole blood was the source from which total RNA was extracted. Germline assignment: CDR1 MGHRA and CDR2 YSYEKL. This CDR3 comprises 15 residues. Trimming cost V 1 base and J 4 bases, with 10 bases left between them. This clonotype was found many times. The chain is built from TRBV4-1 and TRBJ1-4, with TRBD1 as a possible D gene (6 bases). Input material: whole blood. The receptor was isolated from a human donor in good health. Some clones in this sample may be carry-over from other donors' samples. The CDR3 DNA reads as TGCGCCAGCAGCCAAGGGGGGCAGCGTAATGAAAAACTGTTTTTT. This translates into CASSQGGQRNEKLFF.